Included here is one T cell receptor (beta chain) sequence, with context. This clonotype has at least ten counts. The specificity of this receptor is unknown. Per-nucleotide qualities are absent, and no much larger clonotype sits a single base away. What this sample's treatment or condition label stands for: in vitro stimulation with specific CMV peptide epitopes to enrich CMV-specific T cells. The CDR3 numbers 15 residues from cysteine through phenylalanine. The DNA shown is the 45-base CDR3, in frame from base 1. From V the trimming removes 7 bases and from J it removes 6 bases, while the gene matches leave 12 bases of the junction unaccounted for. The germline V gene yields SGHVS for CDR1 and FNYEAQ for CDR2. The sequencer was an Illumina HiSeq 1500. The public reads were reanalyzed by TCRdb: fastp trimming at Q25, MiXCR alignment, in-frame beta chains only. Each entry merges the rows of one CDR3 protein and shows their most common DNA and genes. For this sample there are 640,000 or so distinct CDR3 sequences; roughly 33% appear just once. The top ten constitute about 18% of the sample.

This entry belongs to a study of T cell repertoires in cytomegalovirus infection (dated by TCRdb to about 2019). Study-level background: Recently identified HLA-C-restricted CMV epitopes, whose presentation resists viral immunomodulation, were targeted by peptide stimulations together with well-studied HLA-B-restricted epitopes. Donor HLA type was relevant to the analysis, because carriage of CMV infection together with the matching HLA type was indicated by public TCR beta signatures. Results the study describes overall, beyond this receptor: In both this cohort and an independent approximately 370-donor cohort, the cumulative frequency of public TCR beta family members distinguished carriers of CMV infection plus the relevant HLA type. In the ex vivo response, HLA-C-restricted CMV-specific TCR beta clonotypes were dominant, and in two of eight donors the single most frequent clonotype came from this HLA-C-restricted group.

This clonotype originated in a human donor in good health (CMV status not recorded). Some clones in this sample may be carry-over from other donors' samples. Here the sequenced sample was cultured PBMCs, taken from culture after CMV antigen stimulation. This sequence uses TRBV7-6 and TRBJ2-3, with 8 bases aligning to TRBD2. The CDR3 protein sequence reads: CASTMSGSSADTQYF. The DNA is TGTGCCAGCACCATGAGCGGGAGCTCGGCTGATACGCAGTATTTT.